Sequencing of this T cell receptor beta chain was carried out in a study of vaccination effects on CD4 cells after COVID-19. Repertoires were generated with immunoSEQ multiplex PCR, while TCRdb's copy carries only in-frame clones and drops some. The table shows approximately 54,000 clones, with 75% to 90% occurring only once. This clone has a handful of counts. Its antigen is not known. ViraFEST assay sequencing came after antigen-specific CD4+ T cells were expanded with viral peptide pools. The culture ran for approximately 9 days before CD4+ T cells were isolated. The CDR3 runs to 15 residues. V was clipped by 8 bases and J by 3 bases; unmatched bases: 8. The germline CDR1 and CDR2 sequences are SNHLY and FYNNEI.

Sequencing used CD4+ T cells from PBMCs cultured with HCoV-229E spike peptides, obtained before COVID-19 vaccination. The sequence derives from a human donor who received a COVID-19 vaccine. The chain employs TRBV2 and TRBJ2-3, with TRBD2 matching over 10 bases. This chain's CDR3 is CASRPSGGPTDTQYF. The CDR3 nucleotides are TGTGCCAGCCGTCCTAGCGGGGGTCCGACAGATACGCAGTATTTT.